These T cell receptor beta chains were read from a single sample in a study of cytomegalovirus exposure and HLA in healthy donors. Only in-frame clones appear in the TCRdb table, and some are missing; sequencing was by immunoSEQ multiplex PCR. The sample consists of under 200,000 clones, more than 75% of them appearing once. The source material was PBMCs. These receptor sequences come from a girl aged 2 to 10 in good health and CMV-seropositive. The CDR3 runs from the conserved cysteine through the conserved F or W. The D gene is left open where the match is weak. A clone size is listed for some rows: how often the clone was seen (once, few, many), or a class if it is expanded.

TRBD1	.	TRBV5-6	TRBJ2-1	15	CASSPGTGNMDEQFF	TGTGCCAGCAGCCCCGGGACAGGGAACATGGATGAGCAGTTCTTC
.	.	TRBV21-1	TRBJ2-1	13	CASSNRADNEQFF	TGTGCCAGCAGCAACAGGGCCGACAATGAGCAGTTCTTC
.	.	TRBV28	TRBJ1-4	14	CASSPREGNEKLFF	TGTGCCAGCAGTCCCAGGGAGGGTAATGAAAAACTGTTTTTT
.	.	TRBV28	TRBJ1-5	15	CASSPPMGAGQPQHF	TGTGCCAGCAGCCCACCGATGGGGGCGGGTCAGCCCCAGCATTTT
.	.	TRBV13	TRBJ2-2	14	CATPRAENTGELFF	TGTGCCACCCCTAGAGCGGAGAACACCGGGGAGCTGTTTTTT
TRBD1	few	TRBV6-4	TRBJ1-5	15	CASSAAGGPNQPQHF	TGTGCCAGCAGTGCCGCAGGGGGCCCAAATCAGCCCCAGCATTTT
.	.	TRBV5-1	TRBJ2-2	12	CASSLEGVELFF	TGCGCCAGCAGCTTGGAAGGAGTGGAGCTGTTTTTT
.	few	TRBV6-6	TRBJ1-5	13	CASRGRGGQPQHF	TGTGCCAGCAGAGGCAGGGGCGGTCAGCCCCAGCATTTT
.	.	TRBV4-1	TRBJ1-1	15	CASSQDIEPNTEAFF	TGCGCCAGCAGCCAAGATATAGAACCAAACACTGAAGCTTTCTTT
TRBD2	.	TRBV29-1	TRBJ2-3	14	CSVESGGRTDTQYF	TGCAGCGTTGAATCGGGAGGGCGCACAGATACGCAGTATTTT
.	once	TRBV14	TRBJ1-2	14	CASSHLQVNYGYTF	TGTGCCAGCAGCCACCTACAGGTTAACTATGGCTACACCTTC
TRBD2	.	TRBV9	TRBJ2-7	16	CASSPALSGKVDEQYF	TGTGCCAGCAGCCCCGCGTTAAGCGGGAAGGTCGACGAGCAGTACTTC
.	.	TRBV6-1	TRBJ2-7	14	CASSEGGRGDEQYF	TGTGCCAGCAGTGAAGGAGGCAGGGGGGACGAGCAGTACTTC
TRBD1	few	TRBV27	TRBJ1-1	14	CASSTDRAGTEAFF	TGTGCCAGCTCAACGGACAGGGCGGGTACTGAAGCTTTCTTT
.	.	TRBV18	TRBJ2-7	14	CASSPPSVPYEQYF	.
TRBD1	.	TRBV5-1	TRBJ2-1	15	CASSGRTGVLNEQFF	TGCGCCAGCAGCGGCCGGACAGGGGTATTGAATGAGCAGTTCTTC
TRBD1	.	TRBV28	TRBJ1-5	13	CASATGSNQPQHF	TGTGCCAGCGCGACAGGGAGCAATCAGCCCCAGCATTTT
.	.	TRBV7-9	TRBJ1-1	13	CSSSLGGRGEAFF	TGTTCCAGCAGCTTAGGCGGGAGAGGAGAAGCTTTCTTT
.	once	TRBV7-9	TRBJ2-3	14	CASSLVGPADTQYF	TGTGCCAGCAGCTTAGTGGGGCCGGCAGATACGCAGTATTTT
.	.	TRBV5-1	TRBJ1-5	15	CASSLGDYSNQPQHF	TGCGCCAGCAGCTTGGGCGATTATAGCAATCAGCCCCAGCATTTT
TRBD2	.	TRBV27	TRBJ2-7	14	CASSLAGTTYEQYF	TGTGCCAGCAGTCTAGCGGGAACGACCTACGAGCAGTACTTC
.	.	TRBV4-2	TRBJ2-1	17	CASNSLGPGESPNEQFF	TGTGCCAGCAACTCCCTGGGCCCGGGAGAAAGCCCAAATGAGCAGTTCTTC
TRBD1	.	TRBV30	TRBJ2-7	14	CAWNKGALSYEQYF	TGTGCCTGGAATAAGGGGGCCCTCTCCTACGAGCAGTACTTC
.	.	TRBV7-2	TRBJ1-2	15	CASSVWGGANYGYTF	TGTGCCAGCAGCGTATGGGGCGGGGCAAACTATGGCTACACCTTC
.	.	TRBV27	TRBJ2-5	10	CASPRETQYF	TGTGCCAGCCCCCGGGAGACCCAGTACTTC
TRBD1	.	TRBV11-2	TRBJ1-1	18	CASSLRPRDRLSNTEAFF	TGTGCCAGCAGCTTAAGGCCTCGGGACAGGCTATCGAACACTGAAGCTTTCTTT
.	.	TRBV6-5	TRBJ1-6	12	CASSSEASPLHF	TGTGCCAGCAGTTCGGAGGCTTCACCCCTCCACTTT
TRBD2	.	TRBV7-6	TRBJ2-3	16	CASSQLTSGSSDTQYF	TGTGCCAGCAGCCAACTGACTAGCGGGAGTTCGGATACGCAGTATTTT
TRBD2	.	TRBV5-1	TRBJ2-2	19	CASSLVGLAGVGDTGELFF	TGCGCCAGCAGCTTGGTAGGACTAGCGGGAGTTGGGGACACCGGGGAGCTGTTTTTT
.	.	TRBV11-2	TRBJ1-1	15	CASSPTAGAVTEAFF	TGTGCCAGCAGCCCAACGGCGGGGGCGGTAACTGAAGCTTTCTTT
TRBD2	.	TRBV7-9	TRBJ2-1	16	CASSPRGLAGRNEQFF	TGTGCCAGCAGCCCCCGCGGCCTAGCGGGACGCAATGAGCAGTTCTTC
.	.	TRBV4-2	TRBJ2-7	15	CASSPRGWFVGEQYF	TGTGCCAGCAGCCCACGGGGGTGGTTTGTTGGCGAGCAGTACTTC